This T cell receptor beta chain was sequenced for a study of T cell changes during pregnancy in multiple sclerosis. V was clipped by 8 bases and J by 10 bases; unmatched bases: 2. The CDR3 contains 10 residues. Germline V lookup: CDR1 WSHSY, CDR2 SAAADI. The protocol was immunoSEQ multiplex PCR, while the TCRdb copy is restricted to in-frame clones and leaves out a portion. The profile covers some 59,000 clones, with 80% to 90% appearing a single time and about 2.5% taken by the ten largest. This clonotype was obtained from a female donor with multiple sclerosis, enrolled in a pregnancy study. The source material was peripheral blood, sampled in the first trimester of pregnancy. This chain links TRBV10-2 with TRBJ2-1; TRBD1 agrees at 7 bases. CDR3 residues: CASRQGEQFF. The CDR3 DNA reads TGCGCCAGCCGACAGGGAGAGCAGTTCTTC.